Reported below is one TCR beta chain. Antigen: not known. The sample is drawn from a study of cytomegalovirus exposure and HLA in healthy donors. Study results and caveats: In an earlier analysis, most TCR beta V segments were productive about 90% or about 30% of the time.

The primer mix had 60 Vbeta and 13 Jbeta primers. Assay: immunoSEQ multiplex PCR; the TCRdb copy retains only in-frame clones and omits some. The table records some 150,000 clones, 77% of them present only once. The CDR3 length is 15 residues. V trimming: 11 bases; J trimming: 4 bases; junction bases outside the gene matches: 15. Germline assignment: CDR1 MGHRA and CDR2 YSYEKL. Material: PBMCs. This receptor was identified in a woman aged 50 to 60 in good health and CMV-seronegative. This rearrangement joins TRBV4-1 to TRBJ2-5, with 8 bases matching TRBD2. The CDR3 region is CAHSESLAEGETQYF. The CDR3 DNA is TGCGCCCACTCCGAGTCACTAGCGGAGGGAGAGACCCAGTACTTC.